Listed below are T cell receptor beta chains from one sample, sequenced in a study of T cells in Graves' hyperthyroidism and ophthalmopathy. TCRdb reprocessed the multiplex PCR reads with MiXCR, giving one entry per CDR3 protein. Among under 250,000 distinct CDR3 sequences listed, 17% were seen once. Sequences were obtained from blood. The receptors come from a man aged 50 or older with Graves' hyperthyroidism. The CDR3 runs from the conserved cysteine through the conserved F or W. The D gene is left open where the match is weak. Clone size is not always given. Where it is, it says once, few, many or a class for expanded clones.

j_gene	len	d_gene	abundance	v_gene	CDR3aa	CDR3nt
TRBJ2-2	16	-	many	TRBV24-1	CATSDFGASVIGELFF	TGTGCCACCAGTGATTTTGGGGCTTCGGTGATCGGGGAGCTGTTTTTT
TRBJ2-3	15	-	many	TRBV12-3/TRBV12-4	CASSYGDPDTDTQYF	TGTGCCAGCAGTTATGGCGACCCAGACACAGATACGCAGTATTTT
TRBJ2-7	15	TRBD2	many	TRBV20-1	CSAQRLGREINEQYF	TGCAGTGCCCAAAGGCTAGGGCGGGAGATCAACGAGCAGTACTTC
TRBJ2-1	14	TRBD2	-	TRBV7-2	CASSATSGINEQFF	TGTGCCAGCAGCGCGACTAGCGGTATCAATGAGCAGTTCTTC
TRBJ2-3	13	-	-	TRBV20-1	CSARIPAGDTQYF	TGCAGTGCTAGAATCCCGGCGGGAGATACGCAGTATTTT
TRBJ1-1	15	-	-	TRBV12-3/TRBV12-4	CASSFQGKGNTEAFF	TGTGCCAGCAGTTTCCAGGGGAAGGGGAACACTGAAGCTTTCTTT
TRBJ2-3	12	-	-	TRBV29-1	CSARDPTDTQYF	TGCAGCGCCCGGGACCCCACAGATACGCAGTATTTT
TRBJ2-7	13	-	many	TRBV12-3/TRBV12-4	CASSLAPTYEQYF	TGTGCCAGCAGTTTAGCACCTACCTACGAGCAGTACTTC
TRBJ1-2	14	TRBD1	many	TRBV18	CASSPPGQGGGYTF	TGTGCCAGCTCACCACCGGGACAGGGAGGTGGCTACACCTTC
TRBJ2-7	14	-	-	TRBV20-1	CSARDGRVSYEQYF	TGCAGTGCTAGAGATGGGCGGGTCTCCTACGAGCAGTACTTC
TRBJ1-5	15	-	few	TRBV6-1	CASSQQTTLHQPQHF	TGTGCCAGCAGTCAACAAACCACTCTTCATCAGCCCCAGCATTTT
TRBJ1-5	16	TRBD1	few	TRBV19	CASSFWDRGHHQPQHF	TGTGCCAGTAGTTTTTGGGACAGGGGGCATCATCAGCCCCAGCATTTT
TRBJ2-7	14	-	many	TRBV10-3	CAISESGRIYEQYF	TGTGCCATCAGTGAGTCGGGGAGAATCTACGAGCAGTACTTC
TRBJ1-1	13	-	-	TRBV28	CASSFQGGVQAFF	TGTGCCAGCAGCTTTCAAGGGGGGGTGCAAGCTTTCTTT
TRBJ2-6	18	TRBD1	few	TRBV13	CASSFPQGADSGANVLTF	TGTGCCAGCAGCTTCCCACAGGGGGCCGACTCTGGGGCCAACGTCCTGACTTTC
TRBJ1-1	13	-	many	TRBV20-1	CSARNSLNTEAFF	TGCAGTGCTAGGAACAGTTTGAACACTGAAGCTTTCTTT
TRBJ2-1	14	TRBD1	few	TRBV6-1	CASRRTGEYNEQFF	TGTGCCAGCAGGAGGACAGGGGAATACAATGAGCAGTTCTTC
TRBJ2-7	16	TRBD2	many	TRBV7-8	CASSPGLATDTYEQYF	TGTGCCAGCAGCCCGGGACTAGCGACGGATACCTACGAGCAGTACTTC
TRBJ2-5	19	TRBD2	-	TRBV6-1	CASSKTGREGLAGQETQYF	TGTGCCAGCAGTAAAACAGGGCGCGAGGGACTAGCGGGACAGGAGACCCAGTACTTC
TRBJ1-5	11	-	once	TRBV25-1	CASSENQPQHF	TGTGCCAGCAGTGAGAATCAGCCCCAGCATTTT
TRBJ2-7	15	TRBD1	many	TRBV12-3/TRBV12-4	CASSQYRTGGNEQYF	TGTGCCAGCAGTCAATACCGGACAGGGGGCAACGAGCAGTACTTC
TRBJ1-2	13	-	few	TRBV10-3	CAISAGENYGYTF	TGTGCCATCAGTGCGGGAGAAAACTATGGCTACACCTTC
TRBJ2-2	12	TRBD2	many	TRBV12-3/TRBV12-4	CAFQRGGGELFF	TGTGCCTTTCAGCGGGGAGGCGGGGAGCTGTTTTTT
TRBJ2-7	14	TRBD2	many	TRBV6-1	CASNQAGDSYEQYF	TGTGCCAGCAACCAAGCGGGAGACTCCTACGAGCAGTACTTC
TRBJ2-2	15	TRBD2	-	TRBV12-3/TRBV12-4	CASSAQGTSTGELFF	TGTGCCAGCAGCGCCCAGGGGACTAGCACCGGGGAGCTGTTTTTT
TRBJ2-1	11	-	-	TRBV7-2	CASSRADEQFF	TGTGCCAGCAGCCGTGCTGATGAGCAGTTCTTC
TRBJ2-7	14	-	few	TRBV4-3	CASSQELMGSEQYF	TGCGCCAGCAGCCAAGAATTGATGGGGAGCGAGCAGTACTTC
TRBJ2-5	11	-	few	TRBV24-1	CATGGQETQYF	TGTGCCACGGGGGGTCAAGAGACCCAGTACTTC
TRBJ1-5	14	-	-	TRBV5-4	CASSQRGANQPQHF	TGTGCCAGCAGTCAGCGGGGGGCTAATCAGCCCCAGCATTTT
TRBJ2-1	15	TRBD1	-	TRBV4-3	CASSQGTGYNNEQFF	TGCGCCAGCAGCCAAGGGACAGGTTATAACAATGAGCAGTTCTTC
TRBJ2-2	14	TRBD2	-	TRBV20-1	CSAKGLAKVGELFF	TGCAGTGCTAAGGGACTAGCTAAGGTCGGGGAGCTGTTTTTT
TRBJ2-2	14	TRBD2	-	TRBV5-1	CASTLAGNTGELFF	TGCGCCAGCACCCTAGCGGGGAACACCGGGGAGCTGTTTTTT
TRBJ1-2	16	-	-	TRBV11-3	CASSPQIQGSGDGYTF	TGTGCCAGCAGCCCCCAAATTCAGGGTTCGGGCGATGGCTACACCTTC
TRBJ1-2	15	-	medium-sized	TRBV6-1	CASSPSTGTAYGYTF	TGTGCCAGCAGCCCCTCCACAGGGACTGCCTATGGCTACACCTTC
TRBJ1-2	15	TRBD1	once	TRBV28	CASSFGTGRGYGYTF	TGTGCCAGCAGTTTCGGGACAGGGCGCGGCTATGGCTACACCTTC
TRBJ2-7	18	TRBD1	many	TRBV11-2	CASSPIRRDRGTSYEQYF	TGTGCCAGCAGCCCAATTCGCCGGGACAGGGGGACCTCCTACGAGCAGTACTTC
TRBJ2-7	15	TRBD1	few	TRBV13	CASSYRDRGGYEQYF	TGTGCCAGCAGCTACCGGGACAGGGGAGGGTACGAGCAGTACTTC
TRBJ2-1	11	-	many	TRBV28	CASTYHHEQFF	TGTGCCAGCACCTATCACCATGAGCAGTTCTTC
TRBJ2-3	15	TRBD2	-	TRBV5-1	CASSGSSGPTDTQYF	TGCGCCAGCAGCGGATCTAGCGGGCCCACGGATACGCAGTATTTT
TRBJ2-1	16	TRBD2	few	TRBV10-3	CAISGSSGSGVNEQFF	TGTGCCATCAGTGGTTCTAGCGGGAGTGGTGTGAATGAGCAGTTCTTC
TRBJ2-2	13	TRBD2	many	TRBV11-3	CASRTGGTGELFF	TGTGCCAGCAGGACGGGGGGGACCGGGGAGCTGTTTTTT
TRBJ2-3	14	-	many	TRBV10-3	CAISAVSSTDTQYF	TGTGCCATCAGTGCAGTATCTAGCACAGATACGCAGTATTTT
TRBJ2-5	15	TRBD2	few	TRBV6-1	CASSSSGMGQETQYF	TGTGCCAGCAGTTCTAGCGGCATGGGACAAGAGACCCAGTACTTC
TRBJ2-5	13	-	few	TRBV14	CASSRERQETQYF	TGTGCCAGCAGCCGAGAGCGCCAAGAGACCCAGTACTTC